The text below deals with one T cell receptor (beta chain). The sample belongs to a study of blood T cell repertoires in COVID-19. Looking at the study overall: Samples taken during acute and convalescent COVID-19 were collected in the United States, Italy and Spain.

Per germline, CDR1 SGDLS and CDR2 YYNGEE. Trimming removed 0 bases from V and 8 bases from J, with 11 bases in between. CDR3 size: 14 residues. How the authors handled the data: The authors estimated nucleated cell counts from reference gene primer amplification. Here immunoSEQ multiplex PCR was the method, and the copy in TCRdb shows in-frame clones only, minus some. V and J calls and clone size are copied from that table; D and trimming were computed from the DNA. In the table there are roughly 250,000 clones, about 85% of which are singletons. Sequenced sample: peripheral blood. The receptor was derived from a man aged 55 to 69 who had recovered from COVID-19. The V call is TRBV9, the J call TRBJ1-4; tentative D call: TRBD1 (5 bases). The CDR3 coding sequence is TGTGCCAGCAGCGTAGAGAGCAGGGCAGAAAAACTGTTTTTT. This gives the protein CASSVESRAEKLFF. The entire variable domain, with the rest obtained from reference TRBV9 and TRBJ1-4, is as follows: DSGVTQTPKHLITATGQRVTLRCSPRSGDLSVYWYQQSLDQGLQFLIQYYNGEERAKGNILERFSAQQFPDLHSELNLSSLELGDSALYFCASSVESRAEKLFFGSGTQLSVL.